The table lists the clone carrying this TCR beta chain with a few counts. Its target is not known. These data originate in a study of blood T cells in healthy people across ages. Study conclusions and caveats: Versus aged donors, long-lived donors had higher diversity and more naive CD4+ cells.

This CDR3 region has 13 residues. V gave up 5 bases and J gave up 6 bases, with 13 bases separating them. Germline V gene data show CDR1 as LNHDA and CDR2 as SQIVND (reference sequence). A J-beta primer mix and a sample-barcoded 5' primer were used in a second PCR of about 7 to 12 cycles. TCRdb processed the 5' RACE reads anew with MiXCR; each CDR3 protein has one entry. The table shows more than 500,000 distinct CDR3 sequences, with roughly 28% occurring only once. The sample taken for sequencing was blood. This TCR came from a woman in her 70s in good health. The chain couples TRBV19 to TRBJ1-2; D unclear. CDR3 residues: CASSFGATHGYTF. For the CDR3, the DNA is TGTGCCAGTAGTTTCGGAGCAACCCATGGCTACACCTTC.